One sample yielded the 9 T cell receptor beta chains listed below, sequenced in a study of neurological immune-mediated disorders. Specified time point: longitudinal time-point 3. TCRdb re-analysed the 5' RACE reads in MiXCR, keeping a single row per CDR3 protein. The table records around 100,000 distinct CDR3 sequences, 9.5% to 14% of them present only once. Sequenced: PBMCs. The receptors were gathered from a female donor with HTLV-1-associated myelopathy (HAM/TSP).

This clonotype has at least ten counts. V is TRBV20-1 and J is TRBJ1-2; TRBD1 agrees at 8 bases. Germline V lookup: CDR1 DFQATT, CDR2 SNEGSKA (reference sequence). CDR3 size: 15 residues. The V and J ends lost 3 bases and 0 bases, in that order; junction bases with no gene match: 6. CDR3 in amino acids: CSARRTGRPNYGYTF. CDR3 nucleotides: TGCAGTGCTAGGCGGACAGGGAGACCTAACTATGGCTACACCTTC.

Regarding this clonotype: A read error is possible here, since a much larger clone lies one base away. The chain recombines TRBV6-6 with TRBJ2-2, with D possibly TRBD2 on 5 matching bases. CDR1 and CDR2 (germline): MNHNY, SVGAGI (reference sequence). This CDR3 has 14 residues. The DNA for the CDR3 is TGTGTCAGCAGACCGGGATTCAACACCGGGGAGCTGTTTTTT. It translates to CVSRPGFNTGELFF.

In this sample, this clonotype turned up many times. This chain links TRBV4-1 with TRBJ2-7; D possibly matches TRBD1 or TRBD2 (5 bases each). The length of the CDR3 is 16 residues. Germline assignment: CDR1 MGHRA and CDR2 YSYEKL. The V end lost 1 base, the J end lost 2 bases, and 15 bases lay between the germline ends. CDR3 in amino acids: CASSQVGGPTAYEQYF. CDR3 coding DNA: TGCGCCAGCAGCCAAGTTGGGGGACCGACGGCCTACGAGCAGTACTTC.

This clonotype was counted ten times or more. This chain uses TRBV29-1 with TRBJ2-7, with 9 bases fitting TRBD1. This CDR3 is 16 amino acids long. Looked up from germline, CDR1 is SQVTM and CDR2 is ANQGSEA. V lost 6 bases to trimming and J lost 0 bases; unmatched junction nucleotides: 12. The CDR3 loop reads CSVRNLGQGNSYEQYF. The CDR3 DNA is TGCAGCGTCCGAAACTTAGGACAGGGGAACTCCTACGAGCAGTACTTC.

This clonotype was found many times. The chain links TRBV7-2 to TRBJ2-1; 8 nucleotides agree with TRBD1. With 1 base clipped from V and 2 bases from J, the junction kept 7 bases outside the gene matches. Germline V lookup: CDR1 SGHTA, CDR2 FQGNSA. The CDR3 extends over 17 amino acids. CDR3 in DNA: TGTGCCAGCAGCTTAGATGCAGGGGGCAGCGCCTACAATGAGCAGTTCTTC. This translates into CASSLDAGGSAYNEQFF.

The sample holds many counts of this clonotype. The rearrangement uses TRBV2 and TRBJ2-7, with 8 nucleotides matching TRBD2. The CDR3 totals 16 residues. The germline V gene encodes CDR1 SNHLY and CDR2 FYNNEI. V shed 6 bases and J 0 bases; nucleotides not matched to a gene: 10. Here the CDR3 reads CASRPRSGANSYEQYF. The CDR3 bases are TGTGCCAGCAGGCCCCGTAGCGGGGCTAACTCCTACGAGCAGTACTTC.

Worth noting for this clonotype: The junction shows a germline mismatch at one end, possibly a read error. The rearrangement links TRBV28 to TRBJ1-6; no clear D gene. This CDR3 region has 13 residues. Germline CDR1 reads MDHEN; CDR2 reads SYDVKM. The chain's CDR3 is CASSPTAGSPLRF. CDR3 coding DNA: TGTGCCAGCAGTCCCACGGCTGGTTCACCCCTCCGCTTT.

V usage is TRBV28 and J usage is TRBJ2-7; TRBD2 is a possible D gene (5 bases). The CDR3 sequence is 14 residues long. Germline CDR1 and CDR2: MDHEN and SYDVKM. Trimming took off 2 bases at V and 7 bases at J, with 15 bases between the two ends. CDR3: CASSLVGPSGEQYF. The CDR3 region has the DNA TGTGCCAGCAGTTTAGTGGGCCCCTCGGGGGAGCAGTACTTC. The whole variable domain, remainder taken from reference TRBV28 and TRBJ2-7, is DVKVTQSSRYLVKRTGEKVFLECVQDMDHENMFWYRQDPGLGLRLIYFSYDVKMKEKGDIPEGYSVSREKKERFSLILESASTNQTSMYLCASSLVGPSGEQYFGPGTRLTVT.

This clonotype was observed at least ten times. The chain links TRBV20-1 to TRBJ2-7; TRBD1 matches 9 bases. After removal of 6 bases from V and 7 bases from J, the junction contained 7 bases not matched to a gene. The CDR3 is 12 residues long. Germline assignment: CDR1 DFQATT and CDR2 SNEGSKA (reference sequence). The CDR3, as DNA: TGCAGTGCCCCGGACAGGGGTCGGGAGCAGTACTTC. Protein: CSAPDRGREQYF.